Below, 21 T cell receptor beta chains from the same sample are listed, as sequenced in a study of beta chain features in type 1 diabetes. The investigators reverse transcribed all of the isolated RNA, so they sequenced expressed TCRB transcripts. Profiled with immunoSEQ multiplex PCR; TCRdb holds only in-frame clones, not every one. The data contain 120,000 to 150,000 clones, under 60% of them seen just once; the ten biggest clones take up under 0.45%. The sequenced material came from Tregs from blood. The origin of the receptors is a man between 18 and 29 years old in good health.

This clone turned up a few times. As DNA, the CDR3 is TGTGCCAGCAGTCCTCCACAGGTCGGAGCCCGCGAGCAGTACTTC. It codes for CASSPPQVGAREQYF. This chain connects TRBV11-2 to TRBJ2-7; maybe TRBD1 (5 bases). The V end lost 6 bases, the J end lost 6 bases, and 21 bases lay between the germline ends. Germline V gene sequence: CDR1 SGHAT, CDR2 FQNNGV. This CDR3 comprises 15 residues.

The chain employs TRBV6-1 and TRBJ1-2; 11 bases align to TRBD1. The CDR3 contains 15 residues. V lost 5 bases, J lost 3 bases, and 5 bases stayed unmatched. Germline V gene sequence: CDR1 MNHNS, CDR2 SASEGT. CDR3 region: CASSIRDRGDYGYTF. DNA for the CDR3: TGTGCCAGCAGTATCCGGGACAGGGGGGACTATGGCTACACCTTC.

The chain links TRBV6-4 to TRBJ1-2, with TRBD1 identical over 9 bases. This CDR3 comprises 16 residues. V gave up 6 bases and J gave up 4 bases; unmatched junction bases: 12. Looked up from germline, CDR1 is MRHNA and CDR2 is SNTAGT. DNA of the CDR3: TGTGCCAGCAGGGTGACAGGGGGATCAAGCGCCTATGGCTACACCTTC. This sequence encodes CASRVTGGSSAYGYTF.

The chain's CDR3 is CASSFGTLGNQPQHF. The CDR3 DNA follows: TGTGCCAGCAGCTTCGGGACACTCGGCAATCAGCCCCAGCATTTT. This rearrangement joins TRBV12-1 to TRBJ1-5; TRBD1, as called in the table, went unchecked against the DNA. TRBV12-1 is listed as a pseudogene. The CDR3 sequence is 15 residues long.

This chain joins TRBV7-2 and TRBJ1-4, with D perhaps TRBD1 (6 bases). Germline V CDR1 and CDR2: SGHTA, FQGNSA. Trimming removed 6 bases at V and 2 bases at J, with 13 bases between. The CDR3 totals 15 residues. CDR3 loop: CASRSQGWTNEKLFF. The CDR3 nucleotides read TGTGCCAGCAGGTCACAGGGTTGGACTAATGAAAAACTGTTTTTT.

V usage is TRBV4-1 and J usage is TRBJ2-1, with D possibly TRBD2 on 7 matching bases. CDR3 length: 16 residues. V lost 4 bases and J 6 bases, leaving 19 bases between the germline ends. CDR1 is MGHRA and CDR2 is YSYEKL in the germline V gene. The CDR3 bases are TGCGCCAGCAGCCCCTGGGGGGCTAGCGGATCCAATGAGCAGTTCTTC. This gives the protein CASSPWGASGSNEQFF.

The chain recombines TRBV5-1 with TRBJ1-4, with 7 bases aligning to TRBD1. Germline V gene sequence: CDR1 SGHRS, CDR2 YFSETQ. Trimming removed 5 bases from V and 7 bases from J; junction bases left unmatched: 5. CDR3 length: 13 amino acids. The CDR3 nucleotides are TGCGCCAGCAGGAACAGGGGAGGTGAAAAACTGTTTTTT. This sequence encodes CASRNRGGEKLFF.

This clone appeared a few times. The chain carries TRBV7-3 and TRBJ1-2; TRBD1 matches at 7 bases. V lost 0 bases and J lost 3; bases outside the gene matches: 4. CDR3 length: 15 residues. Germline V CDR1 and CDR2: SGHTA, FQGTGA. DNA of the CDR3: TGTGCCAGCAGCTTAACCCCCGGGACAGACTATGGCTACACCTTC. Translation: CASSLTPGTDYGYTF.

J is TRBJ1-4 and V is TRBV9, with D unresolved. This CDR3 comprises 14 residues. Trimming removed 4 bases at V and 6 bases at J, with 13 bases between. Germline CDR1 reads SGDLS; CDR2 reads YYNGEE. CDR3 in DNA: TGTGCCAGCAGCCCAGTCCTCCGCCATGAAAAACTGTTTTTT. Protein product: CASSPVLRHEKLFF.

This chain connects TRBV6-5 to TRBJ1-2, with TRBD1 as a possible D gene (6 bases). V lost 5 bases and J 6 bases, leaving 13 bases between the germline ends. This CDR3 is built from 13 residues. Germline loops: CDR1 MNHEY, CDR2 SVGAGI. The CDR3, as DNA: TGTGCCAGCAGTACACAGGGTTCCGATGGCTACACCTTC. As protein: CASSTQGSDGYTF.

This clone was seen a single time. The chain links TRBV18 to TRBJ2-3; TRBD2 agrees at 16 bases. Trimming at V came to 1 base and at J to 4 bases, leaving 5 bases not matched to a gene. The CDR3 is 18 amino acids. The germline V gene encodes CDR1 KGHSH and CDR2 LQKENI. The CDR3 sequence is CASSPRPGLAGGSDTQYF. CDR3 sequence (DNA): TGTGCCAGCTCACCACGGCCGGGACTAGCGGGAGGGTCAGATACGCAGTATTTT.

The chain carries TRBV28 and TRBJ2-7; possibly TRBD1 for D (5 bases). The CDR3 is 12 residues long. Trimming removed 9 bases from V and 0 bases from J, with 9 bases in between. Germline V gene data show CDR1 as MDHEN and CDR2 as SYDVKM. CDR3 protein: CASQGYSYEQYF. The CDR3 nucleotides are TGTGCCAGTCAGGGCTACTCCTACGAGCAGTACTTC.

Concerning this clone: Other DNA variants within this sample encode the same CDR3. The chain joins TRBV7-2 to TRBJ2-5; a weak D match, TRBD2 (5 bases). Trimming left V 1 base short and J 8 bases short, with 14 bases between. The V gene's germline CDR1 is SGHTA and CDR2 FQGNSA. The CDR3 runs 14 residues. The CDR3 DNA reads TGTGCCAGCAGCTTAGTCGTGGGAGCTGGAACCCAGTACTTC. Protein sequence: CASSLVVGAGTQYF. The full variable domain, completed using reference TRBV7-2 and TRBJ2-5, is GAGVSQSPSNKVTEKGKDVELRCDPISGHTALYWYRQSLGQGLEFLIYFQGNSAPDKSGLPSDRFSAERTGGSVSTLTIQRTQQEDSAVYLCASSLVVGAGTQYFGPGTRLLVL.

The V and J genes are TRBV5-1 and TRBJ1-1; 7 bases map to TRBD1. In germline, CDR1 is SGHRS, CDR2 YFSETQ. Germline trimming cut 2 bases from V and 5 bases from J; bases unmatched to any gene: 6. The CDR3 runs 14 residues. The CDR3 DNA reads as TGCGCCAGCAGCTTAGGGGGCCGCGAGACTGAAGCTTTCTTT. Translation: CASSLGGRETEAFF.

This chain connects TRBV11-1 to TRBJ2-1; TRBD1 agrees at 8 bases. With 4 bases clipped from V and 2 bases from J, the junction kept 4 bases outside the gene matches. The CDR3 spans 15 residues. Germline V gene lookup returns CDR1 SGHAT and CDR2 FQDESV (reference sequence). DNA for the CDR3: TGTGCCAGCAGCTCAACAGGGGGTCCCTACAATGAGCAGTTCTTC. This translates into CASSSTGGPYNEQFF.

A few counts support this clone. The chain links TRBV5-6 to TRBJ2-1; D not certain. This CDR3 has 15 residues. Trimming left V 4 bases short and J 0 bases short, with 11 bases between. From germline, CDR1 is SGHDT and CDR2 YYEEEE. The CDR3: CASSPTLSSYNEQFF. The CDR3 DNA sequence: TGTGCCAGCAGCCCGACTCTGAGCTCCTACAATGAGCAGTTCTTC.

V and J are TRBV7-2 and TRBJ2-7; D is unresolved. The germline V and J ends were trimmed by 0 bases and 2 bases, with 8 bases remaining between them. This CDR3 is 14 amino acids long. Per germline, CDR1 SGHTA and CDR2 FQGNSA. CDR3 nucleotide sequence: TGTGCCAGCAGCTTAGCTTACAGAGCCTACGAGCAGTACTTC. This codes for CASSLAYRAYEQYF.

The CDR3 protein is CAISESGRGTEAFF. DNA of the CDR3: TGTGCCATCAGTGAGTCAGGGCGGGGTACTGAAGCTTTCTTT. The J gene is TRBJ1-1, the V gene TRBV10-3; D call uncertain. In germline, CDR1 is ENHRY, CDR2 SYGVKD. V was clipped by 0 bases and J by 5 bases, with 10 bases between them. The CDR3 is 14 amino acids.

The chain is built from TRBV7-9 and TRBJ2-2, with 12 nucleotides matching TRBD2. V was pared by 2 bases and J by 5 bases, with 12 bases of the junction left unmatched. The CDR3 totals 19 residues. Looked up from germline, CDR1 is SEHNR and CDR2 is FQNEAQ (reference sequence). The CDR3 coding sequence is TGTGCCAGCAGCTTACGGTTTGGAGGACTAGCGGGATTGACCGGGGAGCTGTTTTTT. This codes for CASSLRFGGLAGLTGELFF.

CDR3: CASRNLRGANTGELFF. In DNA form, the CDR3 reads TGTGCCAGTAGAAATCTCAGGGGAGCGAACACCGGGGAGCTGTTTTTT. The chain employs TRBV19 and TRBJ2-2, with a tentative D call TRBD1 (6 bases). V was clipped by 6 bases and J by 0 bases, with 14 bases between them. Germline V gene lookup returns CDR1 LNHDA and CDR2 SQIVND (reference sequence). The CDR3 extends over 16 amino acids.

The chain carries TRBV7-3 and TRBJ1-4, with 9 bases that match TRBD1. The V gene's germline CDR1 is SGHTA and CDR2 FQGTGA. The CDR3 has 15 residues. V dropped 5 bases and J dropped 4; count of bases not matched to a gene: 5. CDR3 amino acids: CASSPTGGINEKLFF. Written as DNA, the CDR3 is TGTGCCAGCAGCCCTACAGGGGGCATTAATGAAAAACTGTTTTTT.